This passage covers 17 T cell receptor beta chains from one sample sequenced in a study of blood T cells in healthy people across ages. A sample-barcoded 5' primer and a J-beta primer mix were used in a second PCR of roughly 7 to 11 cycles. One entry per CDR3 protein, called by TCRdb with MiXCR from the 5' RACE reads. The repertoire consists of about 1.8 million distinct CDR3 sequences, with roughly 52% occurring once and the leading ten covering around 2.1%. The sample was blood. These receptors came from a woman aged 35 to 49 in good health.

The CDR3 here is CASSPTRRNYGYTF. CDR3 coding DNA: TGTGCCAGCAGTCCCACTCGGCGTAACTATGGCTACACCTTC. This sequence joins TRBV6-5 and TRBJ1-2, with D hard to call. Trimming took off 5 bases at V and 1 base at J, with 11 bases between the two ends. Germline-derived CDR1 and CDR2 are MNHEY and SVGAGI. The CDR3 length is 14 residues.

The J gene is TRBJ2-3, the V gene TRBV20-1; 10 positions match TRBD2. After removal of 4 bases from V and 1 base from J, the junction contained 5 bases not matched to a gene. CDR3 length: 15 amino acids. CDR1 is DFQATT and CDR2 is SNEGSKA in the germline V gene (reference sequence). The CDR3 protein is CSANSGGARTDTQYF. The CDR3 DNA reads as TGCAGTGCTAACAGCGGGGGGGCACGCACAGATACGCAGTATTTT.

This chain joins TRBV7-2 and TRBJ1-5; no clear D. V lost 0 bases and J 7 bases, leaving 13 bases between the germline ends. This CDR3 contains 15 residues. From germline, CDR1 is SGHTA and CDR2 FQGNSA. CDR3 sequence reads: CASSLARTPVQPQHF. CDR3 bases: TGTGCCAGCAGCTTAGCCAGGACGCCCGTACAGCCCCAGCATTTT.

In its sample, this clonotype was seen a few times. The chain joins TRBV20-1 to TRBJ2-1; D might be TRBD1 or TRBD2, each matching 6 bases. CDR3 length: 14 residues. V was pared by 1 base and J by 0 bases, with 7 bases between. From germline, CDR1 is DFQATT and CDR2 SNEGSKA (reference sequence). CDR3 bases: TGCAGTGCTAGAGGGGGGGCCTCCTACAATGAGCAGTTCTTC. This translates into CSARGGASYNEQFF.

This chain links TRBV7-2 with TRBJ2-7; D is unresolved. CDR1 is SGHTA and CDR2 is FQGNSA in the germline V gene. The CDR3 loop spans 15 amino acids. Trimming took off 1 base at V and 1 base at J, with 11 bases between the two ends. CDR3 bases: TGTGCCAGCAGCTTAGGGGATAGCCGGTCCTACGAGCAGTACTTC. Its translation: CASSLGDSRSYEQYF.

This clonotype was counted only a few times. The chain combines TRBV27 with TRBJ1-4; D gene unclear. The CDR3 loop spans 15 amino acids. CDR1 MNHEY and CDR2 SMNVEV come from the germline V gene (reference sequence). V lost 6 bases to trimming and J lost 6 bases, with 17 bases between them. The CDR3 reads CASSPTSILHEKLFF. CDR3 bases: TGTGCCAGCAGCCCGACATCAATCCTCCATGAAAAACTGTTTTTT.

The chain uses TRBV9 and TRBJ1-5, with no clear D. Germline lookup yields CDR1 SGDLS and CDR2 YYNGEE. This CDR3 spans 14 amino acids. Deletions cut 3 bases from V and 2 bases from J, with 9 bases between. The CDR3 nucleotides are TGTGCCAGCAGCGCTAATAGGGGCAATCAGCCCCAGCATTTT. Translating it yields CASSANRGNQPQHF. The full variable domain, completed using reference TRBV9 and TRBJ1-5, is DSGVTQTPKHLITATGQRVTLRCSPRSGDLSVYWYQQSLDQGLQFLIQYYNGEERAKGNILERFSAQQFPDLHSELNLSSLELGDSALYFCASSANRGNQPQHFGDGTRLSIL.

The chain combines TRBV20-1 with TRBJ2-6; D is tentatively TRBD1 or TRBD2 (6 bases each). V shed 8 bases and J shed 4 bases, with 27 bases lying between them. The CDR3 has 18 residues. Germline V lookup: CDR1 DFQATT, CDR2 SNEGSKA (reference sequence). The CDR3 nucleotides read TGCAGTACGCCGATAGTAGGGGGGCCAACCCCCGGGGCCAACGTCCTGACTTTC. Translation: CSTPIVGGPTPGANVLTF.

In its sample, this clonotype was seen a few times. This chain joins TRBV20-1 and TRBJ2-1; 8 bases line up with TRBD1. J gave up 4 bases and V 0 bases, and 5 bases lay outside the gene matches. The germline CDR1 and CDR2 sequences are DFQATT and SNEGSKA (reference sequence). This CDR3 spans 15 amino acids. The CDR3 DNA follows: TGCAGTGCTAGAGATTTAGGACAGGGTTACAATGAGCAGTTCTTC. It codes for CSARDLGQGYNEQFF.

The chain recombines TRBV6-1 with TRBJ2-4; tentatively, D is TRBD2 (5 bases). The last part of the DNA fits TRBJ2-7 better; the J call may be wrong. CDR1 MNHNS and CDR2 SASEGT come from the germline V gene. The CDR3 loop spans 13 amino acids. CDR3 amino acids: CASRRLAVDEQYF. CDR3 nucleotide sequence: TGTGCCAGCCGCCGGCTAGCTGTAGACGAGCAGTACTTC.

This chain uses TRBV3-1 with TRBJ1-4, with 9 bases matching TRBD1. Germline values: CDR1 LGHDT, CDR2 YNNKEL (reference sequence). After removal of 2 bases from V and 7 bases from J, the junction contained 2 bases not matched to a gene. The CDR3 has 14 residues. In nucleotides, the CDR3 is TGTGCCAGCAGCCAAACGGACAGGGGTGAAAAACTGTTTTTT. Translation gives CASSQTDRGEKLFF.

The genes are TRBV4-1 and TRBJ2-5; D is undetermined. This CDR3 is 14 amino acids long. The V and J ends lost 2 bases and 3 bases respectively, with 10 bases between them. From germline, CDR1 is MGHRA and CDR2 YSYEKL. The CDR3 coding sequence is TGCGCCAGCAGCCAATTAGGGTTGGAAGAGACCCAGTACTTC. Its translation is CASSQLGLEETQYF.

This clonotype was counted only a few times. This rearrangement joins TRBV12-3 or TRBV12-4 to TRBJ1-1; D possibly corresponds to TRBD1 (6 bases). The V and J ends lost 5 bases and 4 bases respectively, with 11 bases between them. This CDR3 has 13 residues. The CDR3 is CASSRQVGTEAFF. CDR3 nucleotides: TGTGCCAGCAGTCGACAGGTCGGCACTGAAGCTTTCTTT.

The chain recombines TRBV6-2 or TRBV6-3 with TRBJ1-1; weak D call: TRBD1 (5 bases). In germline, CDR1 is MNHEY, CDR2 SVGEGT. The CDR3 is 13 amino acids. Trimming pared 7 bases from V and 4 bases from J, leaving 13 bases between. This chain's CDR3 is CASTLAGTTEAFF. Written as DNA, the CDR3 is TGTGCCAGCACACTTGCAGGGACCACTGAAGCTTTCTTT.

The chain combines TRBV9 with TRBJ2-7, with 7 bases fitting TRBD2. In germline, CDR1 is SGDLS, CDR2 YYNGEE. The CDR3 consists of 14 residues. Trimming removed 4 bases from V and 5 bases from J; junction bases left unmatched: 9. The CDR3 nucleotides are TGTGCCAGCAGCACCTCCGGGGGGACCCACGAGCAGTACTTC. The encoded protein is CASSTSGGTHEQYF.

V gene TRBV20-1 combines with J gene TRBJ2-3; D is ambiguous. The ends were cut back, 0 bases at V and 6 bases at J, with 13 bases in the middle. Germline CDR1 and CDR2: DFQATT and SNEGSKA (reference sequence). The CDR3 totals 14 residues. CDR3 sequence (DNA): TGCAGTGCTAGAGATCTGGCCCTCACGGATACGCAGTATTTT. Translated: CSARDLALTDTQYF.

Here the CDR3 DNA reads TGCAGTGCTAGAGATTCCTCGGTGAGCTCCTACGAGCAGTACTTC. Its protein product is CSARDSSVSSYEQYF. The gene calls are TRBV20-1 and TRBJ2-7; no reliable D call. The CDR3 extends over 15 amino acids. CDR1 is DFQATT and CDR2 is SNEGSKA in the germline V gene (reference sequence). The V and J ends lost 0 bases and 0 bases respectively, with 12 bases between them.